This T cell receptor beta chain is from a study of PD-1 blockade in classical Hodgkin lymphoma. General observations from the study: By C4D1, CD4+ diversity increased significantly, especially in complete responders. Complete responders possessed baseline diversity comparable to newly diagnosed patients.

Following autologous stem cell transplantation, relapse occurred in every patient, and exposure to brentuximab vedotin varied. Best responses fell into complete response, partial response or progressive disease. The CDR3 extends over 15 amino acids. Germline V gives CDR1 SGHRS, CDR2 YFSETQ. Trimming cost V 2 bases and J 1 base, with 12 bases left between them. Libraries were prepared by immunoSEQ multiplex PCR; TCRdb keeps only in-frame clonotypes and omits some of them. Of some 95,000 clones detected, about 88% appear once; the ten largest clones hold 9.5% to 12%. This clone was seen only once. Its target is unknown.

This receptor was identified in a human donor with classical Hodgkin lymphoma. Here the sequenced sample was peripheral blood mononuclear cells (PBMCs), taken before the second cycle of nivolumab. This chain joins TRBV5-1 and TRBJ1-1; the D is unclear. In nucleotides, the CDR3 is TGCGCCAGCAGCTTCGGCGGTTCGGGGAACACTGAAGCTTTCTTT. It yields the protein CASSFGGSGNTEAFF.